These 13 T cell receptor beta chains share one sample of origin, sequenced in a study of beta chain features in type 1 diabetes. cDNA synthesis used the whole RNA isolate, giving expressed TCRB sequences. Assay: immunoSEQ multiplex PCR; the TCRdb copy retains only in-frame clones and omits some. The sample comprises around 500,000 clones, approximately 30% of which are singletons, and around 0.065% rests with the top ten. The sequenced sample was naive CD4+ T cells from blood. Receptors were obtained from a man aged 18-30 years in good health.

This sequence joins TRBV28 and TRBJ2-4, with 9 bases that match TRBD2. Unmatched junction bases numbered 12, after V lost 6 bases and J lost 0 bases. This CDR3 spans 18 amino acids. From germline, CDR1 is MDHEN and CDR2 SYDVKM. CDR3 region: CASSPQRLAVLAKNIQYF. The CDR3 nucleotides are TGTGCCAGCAGCCCCCAAAGACTAGCGGTCCTAGCCAAAAACATTCAGTACTTC.

The gene calls are TRBV9 and TRBJ1-2; the D gene is possibly TRBD1 (6 bases). CDR1 and CDR2 from the germline V gene are SGDLS and YYNGEE. The CDR3 is made up of 15 amino acids. V was trimmed by 1 base and J by 4 bases, leaving 14 bases between them. The CDR3, as DNA: TGTGCCAGCAGCGTAACTAGACAGGCCCGCTATGGCTACACCTTC. Protein sequence: CASSVTRQARYGYTF.

For the CDR3, the DNA is TGCAGCGTTCTTACCGGGACTAGCGGGAGCACAGATACGCAGTATTTT. Translation gives CSVLTGTSGSTDTQYF. The chain carries TRBV29-1 and TRBJ2-3; 12 bases match TRBD2. Per the germline V gene, CDR1 is SQVTM and CDR2 is ANQGSEA. The CDR3 runs to 16 residues. Losses at the gene ends were 5 bases for V and 0 bases for J; bases not matched to a gene: 6.

The chain combines TRBV2 with TRBJ2-7; 7 bases agree with TRBD2. This CDR3 has 15 amino acids. Germline-derived CDR1 and CDR2 are SNHLY and FYNNEI. V was clipped by 5 bases and J by 2 bases; unmatched bases: 9. The CDR3 DNA reads TGTGCCAGCAGTAGGGAGGGAGGGCCTCCCTACGAGCAGTACTTC. Residues: CASSREGGPPYEQYF.

As for this clone: Sequence at one end of the junction differs from germline and may be a read error. The chain couples TRBV7-7 to TRBJ2-7; TRBD1 or TRBD2 may be the D gene (5 bases each). This CDR3 has 13 amino acids. CDR1 and CDR2 (germline): SSHAT, FNYEAQ (reference sequence). In DNA form, the CDR3 reads TGTGCTAGCAGCCCCGGGACCAGGAGGGAGCAGTACTTC. As protein: CASSPGTRREQYF.

This sequence joins TRBV14 and TRBJ2-6, with 7 bases identical to TRBD1. Trimming at V came to 3 bases and at J to 0 bases, leaving 5 bases not matched to a gene. The CDR3 loop spans 17 amino acids. Germline assignment: CDR1 SGHDN and CDR2 FVKESK. The DNA for the CDR3 is TGTGCCAGCAGCCACGTAGGACAGGCCTCTGGGGCCAACGTCCTGACTTTC. Amino acid sequence: CASSHVGQASGANVLTF.

This clone came up once. The chain combines TRBV5-1 with TRBJ2-1; D is undetermined. Per germline, CDR1 SGHRS and CDR2 YFSETQ. The ends were cut back, 4 bases at V and 5 bases at J, with 4 bases in the middle. The CDR3 loop spans 11 amino acids. Written as DNA, the CDR3 is TGCGCCAGCAGCCCCGACAATGAGCAGTTCTTC. Encoded protein: CASSPDNEQFF.

The table lists this clone with a few counts. The V and J genes are TRBV7-2 and TRBJ2-7, with D unclear. The CDR3 runs to 12 residues. Trimming shortened V by 5 bases and J by 3 bases, and 8 bases separated the two germline ends. From germline, CDR1 is SGHTA and CDR2 FQGNSA. This CDR3 is CASSTDRYEQYF. In DNA, the CDR3 is TGTGCCAGCAGCACGGACCGCTACGAGCAGTACTTC. Complete variable domain (other parts from reference TRBV7-2 and TRBJ2-7): GAGVSQSPSNKVTEKGKDVELRCDPISGHTALYWYRQSLGQGLEFLIYFQGNSAPDKSGLPSDRFSAERTGGSVSTLTIQRTQQEDSAVYLCASSTDRYEQYFGPGTRLTVT.

This clone was counted only a few times. This rearrangement joins TRBV9 to TRBJ2-3, with 9 bases fitting TRBD1. The germline gives CDR1 SGDLS, CDR2 YYNGEE. Trimming removed 2 bases from V and 0 bases from J; junction bases left unmatched: 7. CDR3 length equals 17 residues. The CDR3 nucleotides read TGTGCCAGCAGCGTGGACCGGGACAGGGCTAGCACAGATACGCAGTATTTT. Its translation is CASSVDRDRASTDTQYF.

V gene TRBV10-3 combines with J gene TRBJ2-3, with 7 bases aligning to TRBD1. Losses at the gene ends were 8 bases for V and 2 bases for J; bases not matched to a gene: 10. This CDR3 contains 15 residues. Germline CDR1 is ENHRY and CDR2 is SYGVKD. CDR3 sequence reads: CAISPRDSDTDTQYF. The DNA of the CDR3 is TGTGCCATCTCCCCCCGGGACAGTGACACAGATACGCAGTATTTT.

V and J are TRBV4-1 and TRBJ2-1; 11 bases agree with TRBD1. Germline V CDR1 and CDR2: MGHRA, YSYEKL. This CDR3 has 16 residues. Trimming at V came to 0 bases and at J to 6 bases, leaving 4 bases not matched to a gene. As DNA, the CDR3 is TGCGCCAGCAGCCAAGATCGAGGGACAGGGGGCAATGAGCAGTTCTTC. The encoded protein is CASSQDRGTGGNEQFF.

This clone has only a few counts. For the CDR3, the DNA is TGTGCCAGCAGCGGTGATCTGAATACCTACAATGAGCAGTTCTTC. It is translated as CASSGDLNTYNEQFF. The chain couples TRBV9 to TRBJ2-1; no clear D gene. The V end lost 3 bases, the J end lost 2 bases, and 12 bases lay between the germline ends. The CDR3 totals 15 residues. Per germline, CDR1 SGDLS and CDR2 YYNGEE.

This clone was detected a few times. The genes are TRBV25-1 and TRBJ2-7, with D perhaps TRBD1 or TRBD2 (6 bases each). This CDR3 contains 14 residues. Germline CDR1 reads MGHDK; CDR2 reads SYGVNS. V lost 0 bases to trimming and J lost 5 bases, with 11 bases between them. CDR3 sequence reads: CASSEYGGGNEQYF. The DNA for the CDR3 is TGTGCCAGCAGTGAATACGGAGGGGGGAACGAGCAGTACTTC.